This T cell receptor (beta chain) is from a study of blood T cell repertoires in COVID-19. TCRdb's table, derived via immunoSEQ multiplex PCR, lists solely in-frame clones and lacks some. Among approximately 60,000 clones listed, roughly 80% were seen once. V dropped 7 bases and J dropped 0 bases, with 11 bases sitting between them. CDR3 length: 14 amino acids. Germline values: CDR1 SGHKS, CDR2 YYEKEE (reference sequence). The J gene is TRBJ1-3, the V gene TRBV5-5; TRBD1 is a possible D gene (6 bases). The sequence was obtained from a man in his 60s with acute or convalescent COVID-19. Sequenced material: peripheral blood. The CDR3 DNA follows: TGTGCCAGCGGACGGGGGGCCTCTGGAAACACCATATATTTT. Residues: CASGRGASGNTIYF.